A selection of T cell receptor beta chains follows, all from one sample in a study of CD8 T cells in Susac syndrome. One entry per CDR3 protein, called by TCRdb with MiXCR from the immunoSEQ multiplex PCR reads. The repertoire consists of about 190,000 distinct CDR3 sequences, with just under 95% occurring once and the leading ten covering around 0.16%. The source material was CD8+ T cells from PBMCs. These TCRs come from a human donor with Susac syndrome. Both conserved end residues are part of each CDR3. The order of the fields is clone size, V gene, J gene, D gene, CDR3 protein, CDR3 DNA. A D gene is named only where the DNA matches it firmly. Expanded clones get a size class; other rows say once, few or many, or leave the size out.

.	TRBV7-3	TRBJ2-5	.	CASSLGSGETQYF	TGTGCCAGCAGCTTAGGCAGCGGAGAGACCCAGTACTTC
.	TRBV5-6	TRBJ2-6	.	CASSLTQDSSGANVLTF	TGTGCCAGCAGCTTAACACAGGACTCCTCTGGGGCCAACGTCCTGACTTTC
.	TRBV28	TRBJ1-3	.	CASSLPYRSGNTIYF	TGTGCCAGCAGTTTACCGTACCGCTCTGGAAACACCATATATTTT
.	TRBV5-1	TRBJ1-4	.	CASSFLGPWDEKLFF	TGCGCCAGCAGCTTCCTGGGACCCTGGGACGAAAAACTGTTTTTT
.	TRBV28	TRBJ2-1	TRBD1	CASRVGQGARNEQFF	TGTGCCAGCAGGGTGGGACAGGGGGCGCGAAATGAGCAGTTCTTC
few	TRBV13	TRBJ1-5	TRBD1	CASSLGTGGNQPQHF	TGTGCCAGCAGCTTAGGAACAGGGGGCAATCAGCCCCAGCATTTT
.	TRBV3-1	TRBJ2-3	.	CASSQDHTDTQYF	TGTGCCAGCAGCCAAGATCACACAGATACGCAGTATTTT
.	TRBV20-1	TRBJ2-1	TRBD1	CSVGTGSWNEQFF	TGCAGTGTTGGGACAGGGAGTTGGAATGAGCAGTTCTTC
once	TRBV7-6	TRBJ2-7	.	CASGRLSYEQYF	TGTGCCAGCGGCCGACTCTCCTACGAGCAGTACTTC
.	TRBV2	TRBJ2-4	.	CASSPDSLLAKNIQYF	TGTGCCAGCAGTCCAGACTCACTTTTAGCCAAAAACATTCAGTACTTC
.	TRBV9	TRBJ2-1	TRBD1	CASSATGDRGDNEQFF	TGTGCCAGCAGCGCCACGGGGGACAGGGGGGACAATGAGCAGTTCTTC
.	TRBV7-8	TRBJ1-5	.	CASSLGGLENQPQHF	TGTGCCAGCAGCTTAGGAGGGTTGGAGAATCAGCCCCAGCATTTT
.	TRBV15	TRBJ1-1	TRBD1	CATSRRTGRNTEAFF	TGTGCCACCAGCAGGCGGACAGGGCGGAACACTGAAGCTTTCTTT
.	TRBV6-5	TRBJ1-2	TRBD1	CASRIQGIDGYTF	TGTGCCAGCAGGATACAGGGGATTGATGGCTACACCTTC
.	TRBV19	TRBJ1-1	.	CASKSGATEAFF	TGTGCCAGTAAATCAGGGGCCACTGAAGCTTTCTTT
.	TRBV28	TRBJ2-7	.	CASSLGFSNYEQYF	TGTGCCAGCAGTCTCGGCTTCTCAAACTACGAGCAGTACTTC
.	TRBV3-1	TRBJ2-1	TRBD2	CASSQDSRLAGVVEQFF	TGTGCCAGCAGCCAAGATAGTAGGCTAGCGGGAGTCGTTGAGCAGTTCTTC
.	TRBV9	TRBJ1-3	.	CASSPWGGSGNTIYF	TGTGCCAGCAGCCCGTGGGGGGGGTCGGGTAACACCATATATTTT
.	TRBV4-1	TRBJ2-7	TRBD1	CASSQDFLGTASYEQYF	TGCGCCAGCAGCCAAGACTTTTTAGGGACAGCCTCCTACGAGCAGTACTTC
.	TRBV12-3/TRBV12-4	TRBJ2-3	.	CASRLLATDTQYF	TGTGCCAGCAGACTATTAGCGACAGATACGCAGTATTTT
.	TRBV29-1	TRBJ2-1	.	CSVDGDRLYNEQFF	TGCAGCGTTGACGGAGACAGACTCTACAATGAGCAGTTCTTC
once	TRBV30	TRBJ2-7	TRBD1	CAWRGTGGYEQYF	TGTGCCTGGAGAGGGACAGGGGGCTACGAGCAGTACTTC
.	TRBV7-3	TRBJ2-3	.	CASSLIGSTDTQYF	TGTGCCAGCAGCTTAATCGGGAGCACAGATACGCAGTATTTT
.	TRBV27	TRBJ2-3	TRBD2	CASSSPGGDTQYF	TGTGCCAGCAGTTCCCCGGGAGGAGATACGCAGTATTTT
.	TRBV5-1	TRBJ2-2	TRBD1	CASSPGQDRGTGELFF	TGCGCCAGCAGCCCGGGACAGGACAGGGGCACCGGGGAGCTGTTTTTT
.	TRBV6-2/TRBV6-3	TRBJ2-2	.	CASRLGVGTGELFF	TGTGCCAGCAGGTTGGGCGTCGGCACCGGGGAGCTGTTTTTT
.	TRBV30	TRBJ1-1	.	CAWIGQKAAEAFF	TGTGCCTGGATAGGACAGAAAGCGGCTGAAGCTTTCTTT
once	TRBV27	TRBJ2-7	.	CASSLKDSSYEQYF	TGTGCCAGCAGTTTAAAGGACAGCTCCTACGAGCAGTACTTC
.	TRBV23-1	TRBJ1-5	.	CASSQSCSNQPQHF	TGCGCCAGCAGTCAATCGTGCAGCAATCAGCCCCAGCATTTT
.	TRBV5-6	TRBJ2-7	.	CASSPSSAEQYF	TGTGCCAGCAGCCCTTCCTCAGCCGAGCAGTACTTC
.	TRBV4-1	TRBJ1-4	.	CASSLGGLNEKLFF	TGCGCCAGCAGCCTTGGAGGGTTGAATGAAAAACTGTTTTTT
.	TRBV3-1	TRBJ1-2	.	CASSQDLSWTANYGYTF	TGTGCCAGCAGCCAAGACCTTAGTTGGACAGCGAACTATGGCTACACCTTC
.	TRBV5-6	TRBJ2-7	.	CASSPGGGREQYF	TGTGCCAGCAGCCCAGGGGGGGGCCGCGAGCAGTACTTC
.	TRBV19	TRBJ2-1	.	CASSLMSGDEQFF	TGTGCCAGTAGCTTGATGTCGGGCGATGAGCAGTTCTTC
.	TRBV5-6	TRBJ1-2	.	CASSFVGTEFEGYTF	TGTGCCAGCAGCTTCGTGGGCACAGAGTTTGAGGGCTACACCTTC
.	TRBV3-1	TRBJ2-4	.	CASSHTGLAKNIQYF	TGTGCCAGCAGCCATACGGGGCTAGCCAAAAACATTCAGTACTTC
.	TRBV18	TRBJ2-1	TRBD1	CASSPPMGQGANNEQFF	TGTGCCAGCTCACCACCCATGGGACAGGGGGCCAACAATGAGCAGTTCTTC
.	TRBV3-1	TRBJ1-5	.	CASSQDGVQPQHF	TGTGCCAGCAGCCAAGATGGGGTCCAGCCCCAGCATTTT
once	TRBV9	TRBJ1-5	TRBD1	CASSVLDRGNQPQHF	TGTGCCAGCAGCGTACTAGACAGGGGCAATCAGCCCCAGCATTTT
.	TRBV9	TRBJ2-3	TRBD1	CASSDTRGTDTQYF	TGTGCCAGCAGCGACACCAGGGGGACAGATACGCAGTATTTT
.	TRBV4-2	TRBJ1-1	.	CASSQVGITGKTEAFF	TGTGCCAGCAGCCAAGTCGGTATTACAGGGAAGACTGAAGCTTTCTTT
.	TRBV12-5	TRBJ2-1	.	CASGDTNEQFF	TGTGCTAGTGGTGATACCAATGAGCAGTTCTTC
once	TRBV20-1	TRBJ2-1	.	CSARGYSPHEQFF	TGCAGTGCTAGAGGTTATAGCCCCCATGAGCAGTTCTTC
.	TRBV20-1	TRBJ2-1	TRBD2	CSASGTSGGNEQFF	TGCAGTGCCAGCGGGACTAGCGGGGGAAATGAGCAGTTCTTC
.	TRBV2	TRBJ1-2	TRBD1	CASRATGGLVGYTF	TGTGCCAGCAGGGCGACAGGGGGGTTGGTTGGCTACACCTTC
.	TRBV12-3/TRBV12-4	TRBJ2-7	.	CASSLFLAGNEQYF	TGTGCCAGCAGTTTATTTTTGGCAGGGAACGAGCAGTACTTC
.	TRBV5-1	TRBJ1-2	TRBD1	CASRNLGTGHGYTF	TGCGCCAGCAGAAATTTGGGGACAGGACATGGCTACACCTTC
.	TRBV20-1	TRBJ2-2	TRBD1	CSARRQGRETGELFF	TGCAGTGCTAGGCGACAGGGACGAGAAACCGGGGAGCTGTTTTTT
.	TRBV3-1	TRBJ1-4	.	CASSQKEKLFF	TGTGCCAGCAGCCAAAAAGAAAAACTGTTTTTT
.	TRBV7-9	TRBJ2-2	.	CASSLGLTANTGELFF	TGTGCCAGCAGCTTAGGCCTTACCGCCAACACCGGGGAGCTGTTTTTT
once	TRBV6-1	TRBJ2-7	TRBD1	CASSDFPRTGSSSYEQYF	TGTGCCAGCAGTGATTTTCCACGGACAGGGAGCAGCTCCTACGAGCAGTACTTC
.	TRBV28	TRBJ2-3	TRBD2	CASRGTSGRWSLADTQYF	TGTGCCAGCAGGGGCACTAGCGGGAGGTGGTCGCTCGCAGATACGCAGTATTTT
.	TRBV12-3/TRBV12-4	TRBJ2-1	TRBD1	CASSQGQGAYNEQFF	TGTGCCAGCAGCCAAGGACAGGGTGCCTACAATGAGCAGTTCTTC
few	TRBV7-9	TRBJ2-7	TRBD2	CASSSPSGGSYEQYF	TGTGCCAGCAGCTCCCCTAGCGGGGGTTCCTACGAGCAGTACTTC
.	TRBV28	TRBJ1-2	.	CASSLNRVTGHGYTF	TGTGCCAGCAGTCTGAACAGGGTGACGGGTCATGGCTACACCTTC
.	TRBV20-1	TRBJ1-1	TRBD1	CSARQDRGSNTEAFF	TGCAGTGCTAGACAAGACAGGGGGTCGAACACTGAAGCTTTCTTT
.	TRBV28	TRBJ2-7	TRBD1	CASSSGDRAYEQYF	TGTGCCAGCAGTTCCGGGGACAGGGCCTACGAGCAGTACTTC
.	TRBV27	TRBJ2-1	TRBD2	CASSSPREAGVDNEQFF	TGTGCCAGCAGTTCTCCGCGTGAAGCGGGAGTAGACAATGAGCAGTTCTTC